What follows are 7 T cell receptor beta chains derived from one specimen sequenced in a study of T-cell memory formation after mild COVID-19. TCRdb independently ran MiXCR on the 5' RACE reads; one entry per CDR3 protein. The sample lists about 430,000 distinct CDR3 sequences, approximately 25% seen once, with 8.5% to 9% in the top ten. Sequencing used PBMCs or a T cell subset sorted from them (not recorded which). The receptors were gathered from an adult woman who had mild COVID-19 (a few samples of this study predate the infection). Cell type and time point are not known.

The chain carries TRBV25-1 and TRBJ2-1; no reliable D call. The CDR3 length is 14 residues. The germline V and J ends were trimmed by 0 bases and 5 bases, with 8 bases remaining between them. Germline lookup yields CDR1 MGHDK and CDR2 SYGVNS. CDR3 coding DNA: TGTGCCAGCAGTGAATATTGGATGAACAATGAGCAGTTCTTC. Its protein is CASSEYWMNNEQFF.

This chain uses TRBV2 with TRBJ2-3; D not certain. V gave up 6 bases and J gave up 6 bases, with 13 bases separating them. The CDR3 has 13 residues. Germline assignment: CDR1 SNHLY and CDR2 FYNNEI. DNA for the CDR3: TGTGCCAGCAGACCGGGCCCTTTGGATACGCAGTATTTT. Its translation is CASRPGPLDTQYF.

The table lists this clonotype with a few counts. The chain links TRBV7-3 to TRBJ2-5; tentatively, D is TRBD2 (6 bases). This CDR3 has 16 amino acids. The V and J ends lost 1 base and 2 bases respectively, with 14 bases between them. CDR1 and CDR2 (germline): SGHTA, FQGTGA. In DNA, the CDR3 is TGTGCCAGCAGCTTAATTTTAGGACTAACGCAAGAGACCCAGTACTTC. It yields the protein CASSLILGLTQETQYF.

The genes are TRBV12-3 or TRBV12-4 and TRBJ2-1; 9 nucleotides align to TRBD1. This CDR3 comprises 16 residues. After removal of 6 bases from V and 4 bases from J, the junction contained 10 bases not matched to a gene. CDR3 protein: CASSDSGTGNYNEQFF. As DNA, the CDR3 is TGTGCCAGCAGCGACTCCGGGACAGGGAATTACAATGAGCAGTTCTTC.

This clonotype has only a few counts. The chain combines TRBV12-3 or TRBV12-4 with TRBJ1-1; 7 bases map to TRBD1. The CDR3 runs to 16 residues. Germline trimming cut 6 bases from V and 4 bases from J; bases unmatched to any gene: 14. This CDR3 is CASRTLNRGKGTEAFF. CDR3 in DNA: TGTGCCAGCAGGACCTTAAACAGGGGAAAGGGCACTGAAGCTTTCTTT.

The CDR3 DNA sequence: TGCGCCAGCAGCCCGCTGGGCTCAGATACGCAGTATTTT. Encoded protein: CASSPLGSDTQYF. The chain couples TRBV5-1 to TRBJ2-3; no definite D call. The CDR3 contains 13 residues. Germline CDR1 is SGHRS and CDR2 is YFSETQ. The V end was cut by 4 bases, the J end by 4 bases, with 10 bases between.

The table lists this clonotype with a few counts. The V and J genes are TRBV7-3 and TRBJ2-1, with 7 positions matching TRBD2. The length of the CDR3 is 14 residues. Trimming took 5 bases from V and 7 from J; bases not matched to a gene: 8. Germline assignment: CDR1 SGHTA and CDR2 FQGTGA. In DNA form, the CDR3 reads TGTGCCAGCAGCGCATACCAGGGAGGGAATGAGCAGTTCTTC. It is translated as CASSAYQGGNEQFF.